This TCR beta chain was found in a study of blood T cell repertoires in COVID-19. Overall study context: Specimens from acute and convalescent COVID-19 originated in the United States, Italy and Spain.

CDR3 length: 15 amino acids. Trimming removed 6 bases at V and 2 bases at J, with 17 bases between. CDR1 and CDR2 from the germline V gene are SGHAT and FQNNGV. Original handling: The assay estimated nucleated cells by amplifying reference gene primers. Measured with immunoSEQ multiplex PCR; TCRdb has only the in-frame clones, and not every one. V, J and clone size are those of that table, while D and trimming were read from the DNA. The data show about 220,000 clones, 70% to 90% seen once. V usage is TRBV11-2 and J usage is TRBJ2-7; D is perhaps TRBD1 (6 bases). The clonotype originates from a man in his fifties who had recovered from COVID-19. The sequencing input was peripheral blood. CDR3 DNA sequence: TGTGCCAGCAGGAACAGGGAAGACTTTACCTACGAGCAGTACTTC. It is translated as CASRNREDFTYEQYF.